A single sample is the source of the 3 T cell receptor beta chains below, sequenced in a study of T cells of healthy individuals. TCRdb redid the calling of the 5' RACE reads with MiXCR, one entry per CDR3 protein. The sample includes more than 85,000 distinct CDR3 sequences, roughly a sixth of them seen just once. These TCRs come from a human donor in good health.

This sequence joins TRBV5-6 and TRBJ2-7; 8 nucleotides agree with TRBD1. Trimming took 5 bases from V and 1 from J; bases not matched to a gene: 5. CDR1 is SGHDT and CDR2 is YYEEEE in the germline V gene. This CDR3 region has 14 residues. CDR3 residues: CASSSGTGSYEQYF. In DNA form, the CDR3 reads TGTGCCAGCAGTTCCGGGACAGGTTCCTACGAGCAGTACTTC.

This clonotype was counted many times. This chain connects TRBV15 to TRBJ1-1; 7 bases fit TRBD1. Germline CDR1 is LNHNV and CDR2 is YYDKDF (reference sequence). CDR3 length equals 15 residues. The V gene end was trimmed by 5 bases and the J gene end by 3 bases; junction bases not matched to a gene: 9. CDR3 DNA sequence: TGTGCCACCAGCCCTCGACAGGGAGGACACACTGAAGCTTTCTTT. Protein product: CATSPRQGGHTEAFF.

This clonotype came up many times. The CDR3 loop reads CSARQGRYNEQFF. In DNA form, the CDR3 reads TGCAGCGCGAGACAGGGGCGCTACAATGAGCAGTTCTTC. This sequence joins TRBV29-1 and TRBJ2-1; the match to TRBD1 covers 8 bases. V lost 7 bases and J lost 3; bases outside the gene matches: 5. Per the germline V gene, CDR1 is SQVTM and CDR2 is ANQGSEA. CDR3 length: 13 residues.